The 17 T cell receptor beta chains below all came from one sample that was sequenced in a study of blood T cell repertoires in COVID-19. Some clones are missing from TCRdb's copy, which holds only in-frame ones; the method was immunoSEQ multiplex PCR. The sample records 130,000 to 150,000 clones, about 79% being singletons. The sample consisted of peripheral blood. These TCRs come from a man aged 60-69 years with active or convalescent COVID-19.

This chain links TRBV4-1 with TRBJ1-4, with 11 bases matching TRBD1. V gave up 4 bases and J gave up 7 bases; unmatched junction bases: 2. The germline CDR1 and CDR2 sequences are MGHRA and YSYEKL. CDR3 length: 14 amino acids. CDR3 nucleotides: TGCGCCAGCAGCCGGACAGGGGGCACTGAAAAACTGTTTTTT. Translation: CASSRTGGTEKLFF.

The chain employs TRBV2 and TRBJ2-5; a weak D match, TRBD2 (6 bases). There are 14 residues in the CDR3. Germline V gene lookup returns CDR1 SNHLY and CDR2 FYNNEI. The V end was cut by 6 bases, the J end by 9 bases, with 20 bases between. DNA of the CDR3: TGTGCCAGCAGGAGTAGGGAGGCCGATACGGCCCAGTACTTC. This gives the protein CASRSREADTAQYF. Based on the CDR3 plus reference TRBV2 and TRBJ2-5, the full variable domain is EPEVTQTPSHQVTQMGQEVILRCVPISNHLYFYWYRQILGQKVEFLVSFYNNEISEKSEIFDDQFSVERPDGSNFTLKIRSTKLEDSAMYFCASRSREADTAQYFGPGTRLLVL.

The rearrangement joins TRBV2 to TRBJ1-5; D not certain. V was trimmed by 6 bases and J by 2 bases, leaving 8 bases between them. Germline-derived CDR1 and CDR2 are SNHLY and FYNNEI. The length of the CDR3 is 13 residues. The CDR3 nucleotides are TGTGCCAGCAGGGGAGGTGGCAATCAGCCCCAGCATTTT. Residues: CASRGGGNQPQHF.

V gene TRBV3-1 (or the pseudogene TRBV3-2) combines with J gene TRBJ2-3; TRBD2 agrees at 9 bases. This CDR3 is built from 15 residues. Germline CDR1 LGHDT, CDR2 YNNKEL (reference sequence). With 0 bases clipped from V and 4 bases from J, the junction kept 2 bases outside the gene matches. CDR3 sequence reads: CASSQDLAGPDTQYF. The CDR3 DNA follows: TGTGCCAGCAGCCAAGATCTAGCGGGGCCAGATACGCAGTATTTT.

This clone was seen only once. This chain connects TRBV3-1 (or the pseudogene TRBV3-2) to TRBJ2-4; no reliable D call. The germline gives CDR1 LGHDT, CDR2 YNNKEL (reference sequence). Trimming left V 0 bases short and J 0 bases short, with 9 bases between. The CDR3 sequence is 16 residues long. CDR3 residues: CASSQERLSAKNIQYF. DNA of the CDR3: TGTGCCAGCAGCCAAGAGAGGCTCTCAGCCAAAAACATTCAGTACTTC.

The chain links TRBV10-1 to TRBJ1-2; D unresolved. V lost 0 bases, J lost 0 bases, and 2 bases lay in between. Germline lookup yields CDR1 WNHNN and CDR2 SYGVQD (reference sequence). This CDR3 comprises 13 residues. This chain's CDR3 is CASSESTNYGYTF. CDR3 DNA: TGCGCCAGCAGTGAGTCCACTAACTATGGCTACACCTTC.

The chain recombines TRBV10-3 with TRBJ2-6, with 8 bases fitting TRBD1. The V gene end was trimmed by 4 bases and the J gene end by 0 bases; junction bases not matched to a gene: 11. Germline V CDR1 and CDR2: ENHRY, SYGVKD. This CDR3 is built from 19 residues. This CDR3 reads CAISGSLGQGISGANVLTF. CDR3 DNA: TGTGCCATCAGTGGTTCTCTTGGACAGGGTATCTCTGGGGCCAACGTCCTGACTTTC.

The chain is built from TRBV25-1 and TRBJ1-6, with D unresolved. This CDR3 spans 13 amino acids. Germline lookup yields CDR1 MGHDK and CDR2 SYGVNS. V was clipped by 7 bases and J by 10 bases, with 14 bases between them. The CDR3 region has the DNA TGTGCCAGCACCAATCGGGCGGGGTCACCCCTCCACTTT. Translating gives CASTNRAGSPLHF.

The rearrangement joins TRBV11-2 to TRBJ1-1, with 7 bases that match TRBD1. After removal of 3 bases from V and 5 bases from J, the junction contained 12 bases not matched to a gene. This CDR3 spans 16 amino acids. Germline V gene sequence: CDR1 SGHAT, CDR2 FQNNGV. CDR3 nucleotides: TGTGCCAGCAGCTTCCCGACAGGGACCTTTGGGACTGAAGCTTTCTTT. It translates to CASSFPTGTFGTEAFF.

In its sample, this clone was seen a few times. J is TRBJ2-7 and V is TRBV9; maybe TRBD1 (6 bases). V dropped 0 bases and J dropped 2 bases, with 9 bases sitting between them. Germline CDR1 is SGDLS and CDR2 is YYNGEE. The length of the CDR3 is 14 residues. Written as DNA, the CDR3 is TGTGCCAGCAGCGTAGAGGCAGGGGCCTACGAGCAGTACTTC. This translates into CASSVEAGAYEQYF.

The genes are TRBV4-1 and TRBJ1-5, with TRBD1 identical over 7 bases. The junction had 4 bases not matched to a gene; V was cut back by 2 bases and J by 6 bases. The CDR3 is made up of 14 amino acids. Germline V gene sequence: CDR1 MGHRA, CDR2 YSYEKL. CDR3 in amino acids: CASSQTTGPQPQHF. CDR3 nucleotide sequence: TGCGCCAGCAGCCAAACGACAGGGCCTCAGCCCCAGCATTTT.

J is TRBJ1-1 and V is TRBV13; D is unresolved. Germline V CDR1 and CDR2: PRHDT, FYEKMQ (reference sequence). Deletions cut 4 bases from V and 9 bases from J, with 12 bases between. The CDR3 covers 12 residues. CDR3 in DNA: TGTGCCAGCAGCTCCTACCAGACTAAAGCTTTCTTT. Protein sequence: CASSSYQTKAFF.

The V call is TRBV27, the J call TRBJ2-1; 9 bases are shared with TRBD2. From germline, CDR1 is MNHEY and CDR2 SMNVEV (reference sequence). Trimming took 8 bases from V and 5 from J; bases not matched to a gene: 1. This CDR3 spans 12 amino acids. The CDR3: CASGTSHNEQFF. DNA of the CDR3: TGTGCCAGCGGGACTAGCCACAATGAGCAGTTCTTC.

CDR3 protein: CASSLRLTGDGYTF. The CDR3 nucleotides are TGCGCCAGCAGCTTGAGGCTGACAGGGGATGGCTACACCTTC. V gene TRBV5-1 combines with J gene TRBJ1-2, with 8 nucleotides matching TRBD1. J gave up 6 bases and V 1 base, and 5 bases lay outside the gene matches. The CDR3 runs to 14 residues. Germline CDR1 is SGHRS and CDR2 is YFSETQ.

The CDR3 DNA follows: TGTGCCAGCAGTGAGTTGAGGGACAGGCGGGGGTTCTTC. Translated: CASSELRDRRGFF. This chain joins TRBV2 and TRBJ2-1, with TRBD1 identical over 8 bases. The CDR3 has 13 residues. Germline CDR1 reads SNHLY; CDR2 reads FYNNEI. Trimming took 3 bases from V and 15 from J; bases not matched to a gene: 10.

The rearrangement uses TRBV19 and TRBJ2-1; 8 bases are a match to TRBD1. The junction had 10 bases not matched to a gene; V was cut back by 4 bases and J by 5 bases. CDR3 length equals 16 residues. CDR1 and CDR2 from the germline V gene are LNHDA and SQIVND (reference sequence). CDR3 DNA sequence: TGTGCCAGTAGTACAGACCCGACAGGGGCGAACAATGAGCAGTTCTTC. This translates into CASSTDPTGANNEQFF.

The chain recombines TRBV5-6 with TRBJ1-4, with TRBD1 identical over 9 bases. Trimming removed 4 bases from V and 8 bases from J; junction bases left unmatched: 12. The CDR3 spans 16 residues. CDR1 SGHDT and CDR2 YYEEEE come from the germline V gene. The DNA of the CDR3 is TGTGCCAGCAGCAGATTAACAGGGGGCATGGACGAAAAACTGTTTTTT. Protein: CASSRLTGGMDEKLFF. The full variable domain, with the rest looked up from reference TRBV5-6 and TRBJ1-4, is DAGVTQSPTHLIKTRGQQVTLRCSPKSGHDTVSWYQQALGQGPQFIFQYYEEEERQRGNFPDRFSGHQFPNYSSELNVNALLLGDSALYLCASSRLTGGMDEKLFFGSGTQLSVL.